This passage covers 6 T cell receptor beta chains from one sample sequenced in a study of neurological immune-mediated disorders. MiXCR was run by TCRdb on the 5' RACE reads, yielding one entry per CDR3 protein. Here the sample spans about 41,000 distinct CDR3 sequences, 2.5% being singletons. Sequencing used PBMCs. These receptors all stem from a man younger than 40 with multiple sclerosis.

In this sample, this clonotype turned up many times. This chain connects TRBV5-5 to TRBJ2-7; possibly TRBD1 or TRBD2 for D (6 bases each). CDR3 length: 14 amino acids. V shed 5 bases and J shed 5 bases, with 17 bases lying between them. Per germline, CDR1 SGHKS and CDR2 YYEKEE (reference sequence). This chain's CDR3 is CASRVRDKAHEQYF. In DNA form, the CDR3 reads TGTGCCAGCAGAGTGCGGGACAAGGCTCACGAGCAGTACTTC.

This clonotype was observed many times. The V gene is TRBV5-1, the J gene TRBJ2-1; 9 nucleotides match TRBD2. The ends lost 4 bases at V and 0 bases at J; junction bases unmatched: 11. Germline lookup yields CDR1 SGHRS and CDR2 YFSETQ. The CDR3 runs to 18 residues. CDR3 sequence reads: CASSPPWLAGSSYNEQFF. In DNA form, the CDR3 reads TGCGCCAGCAGCCCTCCCTGGCTAGCGGGGAGCTCCTACAATGAGCAGTTCTTC. The entire variable domain, with the rest obtained from reference TRBV5-1 and TRBJ2-1, is as follows: KAGVTQTPRYLIKTRGQQVTLSCSPISGHRSVSWYQQTPGQGLQFLFEYFSETQRNKGNFPGRFSGRQFSNSRSEMNVSTLELGDSALYLCASSPPWLAGSSYNEQFFGPGTRLTVL.

This clonotype came up many times. This rearrangement joins TRBV9 to TRBJ2-2; D not resolved. The CDR3 is made up of 15 amino acids. Germline V gene data show CDR1 as SGDLS and CDR2 as YYNGEE. V lost 4 bases to trimming and J lost 0 bases, with 10 bases between them. In nucleotides, the CDR3 is TGTGCCAGCAGCCCCTTCAGACCGAACACCGGGGAGCTGTTTTTT. This sequence encodes CASSPFRPNTGELFF.

This clonotype was seen ten or more times. The gene calls are TRBV2 and TRBJ1-5, with D hard to call. This CDR3 comprises 15 residues. Trimming pared 4 bases from V and 7 bases from J, leaving 17 bases between. Germline values: CDR1 SNHLY, CDR2 FYNNEI. Here the CDR3 DNA reads TGTGCCAGCAGTGTGGAAGGTGGGAACGACCAGCCCCAGCATTTT. It is translated as CASSVEGGNDQPQHF.

This clonotype was counted many times. The gene calls are TRBV9 and TRBJ1-5; no clear D gene. The CDR3 spans 14 residues. V lost 3 bases and J 6 bases, leaving 13 bases between the germline ends. CDR1 is SGDLS, CDR2 YYNGEE, per germline. The CDR3 nucleotides read TGTGCCAGCAGCGCAAGTGCCGAACCTCAGCCCCAGCATTTT. It is translated as CASSASAEPQPQHF.

In this sample, this clonotype turned up many times. The chain couples TRBV12-3 or TRBV12-4 to TRBJ2-7; the match to TRBD1 covers 9 bases. The CDR3 contains 14 residues. V lost 6 bases to trimming and J lost 3 bases; unmatched junction nucleotides: 6. For the CDR3, the DNA is TGTGCCAGCAGCCGACAGGGGGGACTCTACGAGCAGTACTTC. Residues: CASSRQGGLYEQYF.